This TCR beta chain was identified during a study of T cell repertoires in cytomegalovirus infection. Study-level information: CMV infection and matching HLA type were both indicated by public TCR beta signatures. Findings and caveats of the study: Across the ex vivo response, the dominant clonotypes were HLA-C-restricted CMV-specific TCR beta clonotypes. Cumulated frequencies of public TCR beta families served to identify carriers of CMV plus the relevant HLA.

Germline CDR1 and CDR2: MDHEN and SYDVKM. V was pared by 4 bases and J by 3 bases, with 7 bases of the junction left unmatched. The CDR3 is made up of 15 amino acids. TCRdb called the reads again in MiXCR, with one record for every CDR3 protein. Among approximately 630,000 distinct CDR3 sequences listed, 24% were seen once. This clonotype was detected only once. As yet, its antigen is unknown. This clonotype was sampled from a human donor in good health (CMV status not recorded). Some clones in this sample may be carry-over from other donors' samples. The sample taken for sequencing was CD8+ T cells from PBMCs. The chain couples TRBV28 to TRBJ2-7, with 9 bases identical to TRBD2. Written as DNA, the CDR3 is TGTGCCAGCAGTTCTCACGGGACTAGCTGCTACGAGCAGTACGTC. Amino acids: CASSSHGTSCYEQYV.